This T cell receptor beta chain is from a study of blood T cell repertoires in COVID-19. On the study more broadly: From the United States, Italy and Spain came samples of acute and convalescent COVID-19. PBMCs, B-cell-depleted T cells, or T cells provided the cDNA or gDNA that made up the material.

Per the study methods: Reference gene primer amplification yielded estimated nucleated cell counts. The repertoire was sequenced with immunoSEQ multiplex PCR; TCRdb's copy has only in-frame clones and lacks some. That table gives V, J and clone size, and the DNA gave D and trimming. Of roughly 50,000 clones listed, roughly 80% are singletons. This CDR3 region has 10 residues. Looked up from germline, CDR1 is SGHTS and CDR2 is YDEGEE. J lost 11 bases, V lost 3 bases, and 1 base had no gene match. The gene calls are TRBV5-8 and TRBJ1-2, with TRBD1 matching 7 bases. Sequenced material: peripheral blood. This sequence was found in a human donor in a cohort sampled during active COVID-19. The CDR3 DNA is TGTGCCAGCAGCTGGACAGGTTACACCTTC. Amino acids: CASSWTGYTF.